The 24 T cell receptor beta chains presented below share a single source sample, sequenced in a study of beta chain features in type 1 diabetes (dated by TCRdb to 2017 to 2018). The investigation overall reported the following: Type 1 diabetes patients showed a moderate but significant shortening of TCRB CDR3 length in all four CD4+ subsets.

No cognate antigen is known for these TCRs. Library preparation was by the immunoSEQ multiplex PCR assay. The entire amount of isolated RNA was reverse transcribed using the High Capacity cDNA Reverse Transcription Kit, so the sequenced TCRB transcripts were expressed ones. TCRdb obtained this table from immuneACCESS and retained in-frame rearrangements with V and J assigned. These tables miss some clones; where compared with another copy, unresolved V genes account for less than half of the shortfall, and the remainder is unexplained. For this sample there are about 400,000 clones; around 13% appear just once. 0.0095% to 0.012% of the sample lies in the top ten. Input material: naive CD4+ T cells from blood. The cell subset or site label, as the study defines it: true naive CD4+ T cells. The receptors stem from a woman younger than 35 with type 1 diabetes.

The CDR3 spells CASSQDLQVSYNEQFF. The CDR3 DNA reads as TGCGCCAGCAGCCAAGATCTTCAGGTCTCCTACAATGAGCAGTTCTTC. J is TRBJ2-1 and V is TRBV4-3; the D is unclear. This CDR3 comprises 16 residues. V was clipped by 0 bases and J by 0 bases, with 9 bases between them. Germline CDR1 and CDR2: LGHNA and YSLEER.

This chain joins TRBV4-3 and TRBJ2-3, with 7 positions matching TRBD2. Trimming removed 4 bases from V and 0 bases from J; junction bases left unmatched: 4. Germline CDR1 and CDR2: LGHNA and YSLEER. This CDR3 is built from 15 residues. The CDR3 here is CASSPQAGSTDTQYF. CDR3 in DNA: TGCGCCAGCAGCCCACAAGCGGGAAGCACAGATACGCAGTATTTT.

This clone has only a few counts. CDR3 sequence (DNA): TGTGCCAGCATCAAGGGAGGGATGAACACTGAAGCTTTCTTT. Translation gives CASIKGGMNTEAFF. This chain links TRBV28 with TRBJ1-1; D call uncertain. V dropped 7 bases and J dropped 0 bases, with 12 bases sitting between them. The CDR3 length is 14 residues. Germline values: CDR1 MDHEN, CDR2 SYDVKM. Full variable domain (rest looked up from reference TRBV28 and TRBJ1-1): DVKVTQSSRYLVKRTGEKVFLECVQDMDHENMFWYRQDPGLGLRLIYFSYDVKMKEKGDIPEGYSVSREKKERFSLILESASTNQTSMYLCASIKGGMNTEAFFGQGTRLTVV.

The chain employs TRBV4-1 and TRBJ2-5, with D possibly TRBD1 on 6 matching bases. CDR1 and CDR2 from the germline V gene are MGHRA and YSYEKL. The CDR3 has 15 residues. The ends were cut back, 1 base at V and 0 bases at J, with 9 bases in the middle. The CDR3 DNA reads as TGCGCCAGCAGCCAAGGGGGGCCGTACCAAGAGACCCAGTACTTC. It codes for CASSQGGPYQETQYF.

The chain has TRBV30 and TRBJ1-1; D perhaps matches TRBD1 (5 bases). Germline CDR1 and CDR2: GTSNPN and SVGIG (reference sequence). CDR3 length equals 15 residues. Trimming took off 1 base at V and 0 bases at J, with 12 bases between the two ends. CDR3 loop: CAWSGLGTMNTEAFF. The CDR3 DNA sequence: TGTGCCTGGAGTGGACTGGGGACTATGAACACTGAAGCTTTCTTT. Full variable domain (outside the CDR3, taken from reference TRBV30 and TRBJ1-1): SQTIHQWPATLVQPVGSPLSLECTVEGTSNPNLYWYRQAAGRGLQLLFYSVGIGQISSEVPQNLSASRPQDRQFILSSKKLLLSDSGFYLCAWSGLGTMNTEAFFGQGTRLTVV.

This clone was found a few times. This chain links TRBV7-2 with TRBJ2-3; D perhaps matches TRBD2 (6 bases). This CDR3 has 15 residues. Trimming stripped 4 bases from V and 4 bases from J, with 15 bases between. In germline, CDR1 is SGHTA, CDR2 FQGNSA. CDR3 in amino acids: CASSYGTPIADTQYF. For the CDR3, the DNA is TGTGCCAGCAGCTACGGGACTCCTATCGCAGATACGCAGTATTTT.

This clone came up a few times. The V call is TRBV18, the J call TRBJ2-1; D remains unclear. V lost 3 bases and J lost 7, with 13 bases in between. From germline, CDR1 is KGHSH and CDR2 LQKENI. CDR3 length: 14 amino acids. The CDR3 region has the DNA TGTGCCAGCTCACCTCCAGTTCAGACAAATGAGCAGTTCTTC. This translates into CASSPPVQTNEQFF.

This clone was counted a few times. The V and J genes are TRBV5-1 and TRBJ2-5; maybe TRBD2 (5 bases). The germline gives CDR1 SGHRS, CDR2 YFSETQ. Trimming cost V 4 bases and J 1 base, with 11 bases left between them. The CDR3 totals 14 residues. DNA for the CDR3: TGCGCCAGCAGCCCTTTGGGAGTCCAAGAGACCCAGTACTTC. Protein sequence: CASSPLGVQETQYF.

This clone was observed a handful of times. This chain connects TRBV29-1 to TRBJ2-3, with D maybe TRBD2 (6 bases). The CDR3 extends over 15 amino acids. Between the trimmed V and J ends, which lost 7 bases and 1 base, there was a span of 18 bases. Germline CDR1 and CDR2: SQVTM and ANQGSEA. CDR3 amino acids: CSARRGRLGTDTQYF. CDR3 sequence (DNA): TGCAGCGCCAGGAGAGGCAGACTAGGCACAGATACGCAGTATTTT.

This clone turned up a few times. The chain has TRBV27 and TRBJ1-5; tentatively, D is TRBD1 (6 bases). V was pared by 5 bases and J by 4 bases, with 18 bases between. Germline V gene data show CDR1 as MNHEY and CDR2 as SMNVEV (reference sequence). The CDR3 extends over 16 amino acids. The CDR3 sequence: CASSQTIGQPNQPQHF. CDR3 bases: TGTGCCAGCAGTCAAACGATCGGACAGCCAAATCAGCCCCAGCATTTT.

This clone was seen only a few times. The chain carries TRBV4-3 and TRBJ2-1; D is perhaps TRBD1 (5 bases). Germline loops: CDR1 LGHNA, CDR2 YSLEER. The ends were cut back, 5 bases at V and 10 bases at J, with 21 bases in the middle. The CDR3 covers 15 residues. The CDR3 reads CASSRLETGTSEQFF. The CDR3, as DNA: TGCGCCAGCAGCAGGTTGGAAACAGGAACATCAGAGCAGTTCTTC.

This clone was observed a few times. The CDR3 DNA reads as TGTGCCAGCAGTTTAGGCGAGACCCAGTACTTC. Its protein is CASSLGETQYF. The rearrangement uses TRBV28 and TRBJ2-5; D not resolved. Between the trimmed V and J ends, which lost 2 bases and 5 bases, there was a span of 3 bases. Germline CDR1 is MDHEN and CDR2 is SYDVKM. This CDR3 spans 11 amino acids.

This clone was found a few times. The J gene is TRBJ1-1, the V gene TRBV18; 8 nucleotides agree with TRBD1. The V and J ends lost 3 bases and 2 bases, in that order; junction bases with no gene match: 5. Germline V gene lookup returns CDR1 KGHSH and CDR2 LQKENI. This CDR3 comprises 15 residues. CDR3 DNA sequence: TGTGCCAGCTCACCTTTAGGACAGGGCAACACTGAAGCTTTCTTT. Translating it yields CASSPLGQGNTEAFF.

V is TRBV15 and J is TRBJ1-5, with D possibly TRBD1 on 5 matching bases. This CDR3 contains 15 residues. The V end lost 0 bases, the J end lost 2 bases, and 8 bases lay between the germline ends. Germline assignment: CDR1 LNHNV and CDR2 YYDKDF (reference sequence). CDR3 nucleotides: TGTGCCACCAGCAGAGATGAAGGGGGCAATCAGCCCCAGCATTTT. This codes for CATSRDEGGNQPQHF.

This clone was counted between two and nine times. The V and J genes are TRBV10-3 and TRBJ1-2; D not certain. This CDR3 has 15 amino acids. The germline V gene encodes CDR1 ENHRY and CDR2 SYGVKD. The V end was cut by 2 bases, the J end by 3 bases, with 13 bases between. CDR3 in amino acids: CAISEHPGKDYGYTF. CDR3 DNA: TGTGCCATCAGTGAGCATCCGGGGAAAGACTATGGCTACACCTTC.

The chain is built from TRBV5-6 and TRBJ1-2, with 9 bases matching TRBD1. The CDR3 is made up of 14 amino acids. V shed 4 bases and J 5 bases; nucleotides not matched to a gene: 6. CDR1 SGHDT and CDR2 YYEEEE come from the germline V gene. The CDR3 loop is CASSRGTGTYGYTF. Written as DNA, the CDR3 is TGTGCCAGCAGCCGAGGGACAGGGACGTATGGCTACACCTTC.

The sample holds a few counts of this clone. The genes are TRBV28 and TRBJ2-3, with 7 bases fitting TRBD2. Unmatched junction bases numbered 9, after V lost 8 bases and J lost 4 bases. The germline gives CDR1 MDHEN, CDR2 SYDVKM. This CDR3 is built from 14 residues. CDR3 protein: CASSTGGSPDTQYF. The CDR3 region has the DNA TGTGCCAGCTCCACTGGCGGGAGTCCAGATACGCAGTATTTT.

The V call is TRBV18, the J call TRBJ1-1, with TRBD1 matching over 7 bases. Germline CDR1 and CDR2: KGHSH and LQKENI. The CDR3 has 13 residues. Unmatched junction bases numbered 5, after V lost 3 bases and J lost 7 bases. CDR3: CASSPRQGFEAFF. DNA for the CDR3: TGTGCCAGCTCACCTCGACAGGGATTTGAAGCTTTCTTT.

This clone occurred a few times. The rearrangement uses TRBV5-6 and TRBJ1-1; a weak D match, TRBD1 (6 bases). The CDR3 has 15 residues. Trimming cost V 4 bases and J 1 base, with 14 bases left between them. Germline lookup yields CDR1 SGHDT and CDR2 YYEEEE. CDR3 residues: CASSRIGGANTEAFF. CDR3 nucleotide sequence: TGTGCCAGCAGCAGAATTGGGGGGGCGAACACTGAAGCTTTCTTT.

The rearrangement joins TRBV4-3 to TRBJ1-2; D might be TRBD1 (5 bases). CDR1 is LGHNA, CDR2 YSLEER, per germline. The CDR3 has 17 amino acids. Between the trimmed V and J ends, which lost 1 base and 5 bases, there was a span of 20 bases. CDR3 amino acids: CASSQGPFEGLVYGYTF. As DNA, the CDR3 is TGCGCCAGCAGCCAAGGCCCCTTTGAGGGACTGGTATATGGCTACACCTTC.

This clone has just a few counts. This chain joins TRBV7-2 and TRBJ1-6; D unresolved. Germline assignment: CDR1 SGHTA and CDR2 FQGNSA. The CDR3 length is 13 residues. V lost 1 base and J lost 15, with 13 bases in between. The CDR3 DNA sequence: TGTGCCAGCAGCTTAGGGGCAGGCCGCCACCTCCACTTT. Translation: CASSLGAGRHLHF.

The chain links TRBV25-1 to TRBJ1-5; 10 bases are shared with TRBD1. The CDR3 extends over 15 amino acids. V was pared by 2 bases and J by 7 bases, with 5 bases of the junction left unmatched. Looked up from germline, CDR1 is MGHDK and CDR2 is SYGVNS. The CDR3 region has the DNA TGTGCCAGCAGTGAAGGGACAGGGGTTGAACAGCCCCAGCATTTT. Translating it yields CASSEGTGVEQPQHF.

The chain links TRBV7-8 to TRBJ2-3; 7 positions match TRBD2. With V trimmed by 1 base and J by 10 bases, 2 bases remained unmatched. Germline assignment: CDR1 SGHVS and CDR2 FQNEAQ. The CDR3 loop spans 12 amino acids. The CDR3 DNA follows: TGTGCCAGCAGCTTAGGCGGGGGTTCGCAGTATTTT. This codes for CASSLGGGSQYF.

This clone was seen a few times. This chain links TRBV7-9 with TRBJ1-3, with D unresolved. This CDR3 spans 15 amino acids. Germline assignment: CDR1 SEHNR and CDR2 FQNEAQ (reference sequence). V lost 0 bases and J lost 1, with 7 bases in between. The CDR3 region is CASSLALESGNTIYF. DNA of the CDR3: TGTGCCAGCAGCTTAGCGTTGGAGTCTGGAAACACCATATATTTT. Full variable domain (outside the CDR3, taken from reference TRBV7-9 and TRBJ1-3): DTGVSQNPRHKITKRGQNVTFRCDPISEHNRLYWYRQTLGQGPEFLTYFQNEAQLEKSRLLSDRFSAERPKGSFSTLEIQRTEQGDSAMYLCASSLALESGNTIYFGEGSWLTVV.